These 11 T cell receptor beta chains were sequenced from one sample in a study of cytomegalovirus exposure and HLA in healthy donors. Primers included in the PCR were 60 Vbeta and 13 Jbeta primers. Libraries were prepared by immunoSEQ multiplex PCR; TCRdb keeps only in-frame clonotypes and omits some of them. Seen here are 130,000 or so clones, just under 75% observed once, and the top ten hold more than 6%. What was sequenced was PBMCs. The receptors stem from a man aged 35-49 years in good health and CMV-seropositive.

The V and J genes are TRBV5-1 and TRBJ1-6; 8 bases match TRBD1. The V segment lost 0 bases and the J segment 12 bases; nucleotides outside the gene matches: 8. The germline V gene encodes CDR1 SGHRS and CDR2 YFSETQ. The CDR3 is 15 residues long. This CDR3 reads CASSLAASGGGPLHF. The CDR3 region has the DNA TGCGCCAGCAGCTTGGCGGCGTCAGGGGGCGGACCCCTCCACTTT.

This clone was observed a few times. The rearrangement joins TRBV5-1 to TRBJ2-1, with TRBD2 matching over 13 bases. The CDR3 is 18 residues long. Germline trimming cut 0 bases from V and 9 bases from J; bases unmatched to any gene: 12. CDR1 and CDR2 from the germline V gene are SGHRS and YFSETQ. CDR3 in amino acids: CASSLVGTSGTSPGEQFF. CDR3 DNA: TGCGCCAGCAGCTTGGTCGGGACTAGCGGGACCTCCCCTGGTGAGCAGTTCTTC.

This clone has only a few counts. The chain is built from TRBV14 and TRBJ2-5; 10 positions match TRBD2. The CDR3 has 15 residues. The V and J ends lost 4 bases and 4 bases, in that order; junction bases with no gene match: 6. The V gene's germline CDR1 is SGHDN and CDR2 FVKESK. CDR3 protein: CASSLPSGRVETQYF. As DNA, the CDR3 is TGTGCCAGCAGCCTCCCGAGCGGGAGGGTAGAGACCCAGTACTTC.

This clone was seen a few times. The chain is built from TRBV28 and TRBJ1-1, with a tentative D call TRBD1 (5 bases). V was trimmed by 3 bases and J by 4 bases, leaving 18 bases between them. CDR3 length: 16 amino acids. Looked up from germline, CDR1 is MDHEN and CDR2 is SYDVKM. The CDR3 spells CASSFGTSGGGTEAFF. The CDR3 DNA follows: TGTGCCAGCAGTTTCGGAACCTCAGGCGGGGGCACTGAAGCTTTCTTT.

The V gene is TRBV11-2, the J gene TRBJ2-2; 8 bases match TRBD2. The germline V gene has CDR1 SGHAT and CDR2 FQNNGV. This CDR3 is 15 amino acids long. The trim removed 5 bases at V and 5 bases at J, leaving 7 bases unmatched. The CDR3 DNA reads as TGTGCCAGCAGCGGTAGCGGGGCGGCAACCGGGGAGCTGTTTTTT. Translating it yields CASSGSGAATGELFF.

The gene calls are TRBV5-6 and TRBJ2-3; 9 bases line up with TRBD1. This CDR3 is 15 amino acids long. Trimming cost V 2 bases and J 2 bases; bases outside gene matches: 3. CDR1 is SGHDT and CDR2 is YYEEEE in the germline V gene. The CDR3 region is CASSFRDRDTDTQYF. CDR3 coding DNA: TGTGCCAGCAGCTTCCGGGACAGGGACACAGATACGCAGTATTTT.

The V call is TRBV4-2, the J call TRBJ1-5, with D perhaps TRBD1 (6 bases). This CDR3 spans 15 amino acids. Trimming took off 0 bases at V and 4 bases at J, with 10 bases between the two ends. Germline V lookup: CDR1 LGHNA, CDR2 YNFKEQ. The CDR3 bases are TGTGCCAGCAGCCAAGATCCCACAGGGAATCAGCCCCAGCATTTT. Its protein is CASSQDPTGNQPQHF.

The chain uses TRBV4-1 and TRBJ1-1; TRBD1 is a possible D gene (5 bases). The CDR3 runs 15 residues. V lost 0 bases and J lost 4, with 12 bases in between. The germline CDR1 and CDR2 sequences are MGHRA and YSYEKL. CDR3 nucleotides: TGCGCCAGCAGCCAAGAGGGGGGTGGGATCACTGAAGCTTTCTTT. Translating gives CASSQEGGGITEAFF.

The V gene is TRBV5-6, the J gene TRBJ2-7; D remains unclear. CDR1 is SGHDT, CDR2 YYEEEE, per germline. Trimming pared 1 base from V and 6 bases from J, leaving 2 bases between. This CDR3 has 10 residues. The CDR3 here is CASSLREQYF. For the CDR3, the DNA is TGTGCCAGCAGCTTGCGCGAGCAGTACTTC.

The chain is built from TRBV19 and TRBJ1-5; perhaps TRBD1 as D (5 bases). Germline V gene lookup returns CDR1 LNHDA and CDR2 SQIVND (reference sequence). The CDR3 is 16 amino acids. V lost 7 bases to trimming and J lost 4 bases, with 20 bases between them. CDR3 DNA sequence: TGTGCCAGTACTCTTGTGGGGGGGTTATCAAATCAGCCCCAGCATTTT. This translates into CASTLVGGLSNQPQHF.

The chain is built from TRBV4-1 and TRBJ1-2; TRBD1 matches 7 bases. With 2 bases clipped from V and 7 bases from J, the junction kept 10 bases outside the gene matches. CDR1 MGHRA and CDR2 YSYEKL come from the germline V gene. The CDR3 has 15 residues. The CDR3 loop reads CASSQKTGSSPGYTF. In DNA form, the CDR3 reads TGCGCCAGCAGCCAAAAGACAGGGAGTTCGCCTGGCTACACCTTC.